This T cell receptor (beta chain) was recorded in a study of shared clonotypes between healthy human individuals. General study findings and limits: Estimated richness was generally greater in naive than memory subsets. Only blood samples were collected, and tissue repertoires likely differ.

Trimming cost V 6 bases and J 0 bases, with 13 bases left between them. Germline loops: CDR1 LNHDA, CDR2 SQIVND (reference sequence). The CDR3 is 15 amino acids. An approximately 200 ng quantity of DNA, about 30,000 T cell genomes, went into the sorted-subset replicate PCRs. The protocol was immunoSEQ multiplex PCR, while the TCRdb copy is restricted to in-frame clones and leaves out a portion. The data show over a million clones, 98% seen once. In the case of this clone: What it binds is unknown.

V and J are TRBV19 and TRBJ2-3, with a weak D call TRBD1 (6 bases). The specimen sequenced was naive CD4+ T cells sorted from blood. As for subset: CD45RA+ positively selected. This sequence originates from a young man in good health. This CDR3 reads CASRSGTPSTDTQYF. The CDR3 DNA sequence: TGTGCCAGTAGATCCGGGACACCTAGCACAGATACGCAGTATTTT.